What follows are 32 T cell receptor beta chains derived from one specimen sequenced in a study of cytomegalovirus exposure and HLA in healthy donors. The PCR had 60 Vbeta and 13 Jbeta primers. Only in-frame clones appear in the TCRdb table, and some are missing; sequencing was by immunoSEQ multiplex PCR. Of around 160,000 clones in the sample, around 75% were seen once. The specimen sequenced was PBMCs. Source of these receptors: a woman in her thirties or forties in good health and CMV-seropositive.

V usage is TRBV7-2 and J usage is TRBJ1-5, with D possibly being TRBD1 (6 bases). V lost 4 bases and J 0 bases, leaving 10 bases between the germline ends. Germline V gives CDR1 SGHTA, CDR2 FQGNSA. The CDR3 has 15 residues. CDR3 sequence: CASSSTRGSNQPQHF. The CDR3 DNA reads TGTGCCAGCAGCTCCACCAGGGGTAGCAATCAGCCCCAGCATTTT.

This clone was detected once. The rearrangement uses TRBV6-6 and TRBJ2-7, with D perhaps matching TRBD2 (6 bases). CDR1 is MNHNY and CDR2 is SVGAGI in the germline V gene (reference sequence). Trimming cost V 2 bases and J 3 bases, with 14 bases left between them. The CDR3 extends over 15 amino acids. CDR3 in DNA: TGTGCCAGCAGTTACGGGCGGGAAGACAACTACGAGCAGTACTTC. This translates into CASSYGREDNYEQYF.

In this sample, this clone turned up a few times. This sequence joins TRBV7-9 and TRBJ2-7; 9 nucleotides align to TRBD1. Trimming took 1 base from V and 4 from J; bases not matched to a gene: 5. Germline CDR1 reads SEHNR; CDR2 reads FQNEAQ (reference sequence). The CDR3 length is 15 residues. The DNA for the CDR3 is TGTGCCAGCAGCTTAGACAGGGGGCAATTATACGAGCAGTACTTC. Its protein product is CASSLDRGQLYEQYF.

The rearrangement links TRBV6-6 to TRBJ1-1; a possible D gene is TRBD1 (5 bases). Germline CDR1 is MNHNY and CDR2 is SVGAGI (reference sequence). CDR3 size: 12 residues. V was trimmed by 8 bases and J by 11 bases, leaving 18 bases between them. CDR3 sequence: CASRQGRSLAFF. The DNA for the CDR3 is TGTGCCAGCCGGCAGGGAAGGAGTTTGGCTTTCTTT.

The V call is TRBV28, the J call TRBJ2-5; D may be TRBD2 (5 bases). The DNA matches TRBJ2-7 better at its end, which makes the J call doubtful. The germline gives CDR1 MDHEN, CDR2 SYDVKM. This CDR3 contains 14 residues. CDR3 in amino acids: CASTPGVRTYEQYF. The CDR3 DNA is TGTGCCAGCACTCCCGGGGTCAGAACCTACGAGCAGTACTTC.

The V and J genes are TRBV5-4 and TRBJ2-7, with TRBD2 matching over 8 bases. V was clipped by 6 bases and J by 7 bases; unmatched bases: 15. The germline V gene has CDR1 SGHNT and CDR2 YYREEE (reference sequence). The CDR3 covers 15 residues. CDR3 residues: CASKTSVEFPGEQYF. Here the CDR3 DNA reads TGTGCCAGCAAGACTAGCGTTGAGTTTCCGGGAGAGCAGTACTTC.

The gene calls are TRBV28 and TRBJ1-5; D call uncertain. CDR3 size: 14 residues. The germline V gene has CDR1 MDHEN and CDR2 SYDVKM. V lost 4 bases and J lost 3, with 10 bases in between. CDR3 protein: CASSSLDPNQPQHF. The DNA for the CDR3 is TGTGCCAGCAGTTCACTCGATCCCAATCAGCCCCAGCATTTT.

This rearrangement joins TRBV5-1 to TRBJ2-1; 9 nucleotides agree with TRBD2. Germline V lookup: CDR1 SGHRS, CDR2 YFSETQ. V was clipped by 4 bases and J by 7 bases; unmatched bases: 9. The CDR3 is made up of 15 amino acids. The CDR3 loop reads CASSLTSGNANEQFF. CDR3 nucleotide sequence: TGCGCCAGCAGCCTGACTAGCGGTAATGCAAATGAGCAGTTCTTC.

The genes are TRBV11-2 and TRBJ2-7; 8 bases agree with TRBD2. Trimming removed 5 bases from V and 6 bases from J; junction bases left unmatched: 15. Germline-derived CDR1 and CDR2 are SGHAT and FQNNGV. The CDR3 is 16 amino acids. CDR3 loop: CASSPRLARPESEQYF. In nucleotides, the CDR3 is TGTGCCAGCAGCCCCCGACTAGCGCGCCCTGAGAGCGAGCAGTACTTC.

The CDR3 DNA reads TGTGCCAGCAGCCTGGCAGGGGTCTCCTACAATGAGCAGTTCTTC. Translating gives CASSLAGVSYNEQFF. The chain has TRBV28 and TRBJ2-1, with D possibly matching TRBD1 (6 bases). Trimming removed 6 bases at V and 0 bases at J, with 12 bases between. The CDR3 has 15 amino acids. The germline CDR1 and CDR2 sequences are MDHEN and SYDVKM.

This clone was picked up a small number of times. Germline is not matched at one junction end, which may reflect a read error. V gene TRBV28 combines with J gene TRBJ2-1; 9 bases are shared with TRBD1. The length of the CDR3 is 13 residues. Germline V gene lookup returns CDR1 MDHEN and CDR2 SYDVKM. CDR3 residues: CATSPGTGYEQFF. The CDR3 bases are TGTGCCACCAGTCCCGGGACAGGGTATGAGCAGTTCTTC.

The gene calls are TRBV29-1 and TRBJ2-1; 7 bases line up with TRBD1. Looked up from germline, CDR1 is SQVTM and CDR2 is ANQGSEA. V was clipped by 5 bases and J by 4 bases; unmatched bases: 5. CDR3 length: 13 amino acids. CDR3 sequence: CSVRTGPYNEQFF. The CDR3 nucleotides are TGCAGCGTTCGGACAGGCCCTTACAATGAGCAGTTCTTC.

The genes are TRBV5-1 and TRBJ2-7; 9 bases align to TRBD1. CDR3 length: 15 amino acids. Germline lookup yields CDR1 SGHRS and CDR2 YFSETQ. V was pared by 4 bases and J by 4 bases, with 9 bases of the junction left unmatched. The CDR3 DNA is TGCGCCAGCAGCCCGCTACAGGGGGCAGAGTACGAGCAGTACTTC. Translated: CASSPLQGAEYEQYF.

This clone was observed once. This sequence joins TRBV30 and TRBJ2-1; 9 nucleotides agree with TRBD2. Germline assignment: CDR1 GTSNPN and CDR2 SVGIG (reference sequence). The CDR3 is made up of 15 amino acids. V lost 1 base and J lost 4; bases outside the gene matches: 5. CDR3: CAWSGTAGGYNEQFF. The CDR3, as DNA: TGTGCCTGGAGTGGTACAGCGGGAGGATACAATGAGCAGTTCTTC.

There are a few counts of this clone. This chain uses TRBV6-5 with TRBJ1-4, with unresolved D. Germline lookup yields CDR1 MNHEY and CDR2 SVGAGI. This CDR3 has 14 amino acids. V was trimmed by 2 bases and J by 7 bases, leaving 11 bases between them. Here the CDR3 reads CASSYQPGFEKLFF. As DNA, the CDR3 is TGTGCCAGCAGTTACCAGCCGGGGTTTGAAAAACTGTTTTTT.

This chain links TRBV27 with TRBJ2-7, with 14 bases fitting TRBD2. CDR1 is MNHEY, CDR2 SMNVEV, per germline (reference sequence). The V and J ends lost 8 bases and 6 bases, in that order; junction bases with no gene match: 6. There are 14 residues in the CDR3. The CDR3 reads CASGGLAGVGEQYF. The CDR3 DNA reads as TGTGCCAGCGGGGGACTAGCGGGAGTGGGCGAGCAGTACTTC.

The chain joins TRBV10-1 to TRBJ2-7; perhaps TRBD1 as D (6 bases). Per the germline V gene, CDR1 is WNHNN and CDR2 is SYGVQD (reference sequence). The CDR3 extends over 12 amino acids. Trimming shortened V by 8 bases and J by 2 bases, and 10 bases separated the two germline ends. CDR3 sequence: CASGSGAYEQYF. The DNA of the CDR3 is TGCGCCAGCGGGTCAGGGGCCTACGAGCAGTACTTC.

The chain combines TRBV7-9 with TRBJ2-1; D is possibly TRBD2 (5 bases). From germline, CDR1 is SEHNR and CDR2 FQNEAQ (reference sequence). The CDR3 extends over 15 amino acids. V lost 3 bases to trimming and J lost 5 bases, with 14 bases between them. In DNA, the CDR3 is TGTGCCAGCAGCTTCACTAGTTCTTACAACAATGAGCAGTTCTTC. This sequence encodes CASSFTSSYNNEQFF.

This clone appeared once. The CDR3 nucleotides read TGTGCCAGCAGCGTACCAGAAGGGGAACCGAACACCGGGGAGCTGTTTTTT. Amino acids: CASSVPEGEPNTGELFF. The chain uses TRBV9 and TRBJ2-2; weak D call: TRBD1 (5 bases). Germline V gives CDR1 SGDLS, CDR2 YYNGEE. V lost 1 base and J lost 0, with 13 bases in between. The CDR3 spans 17 residues.

This clone was seen only a few times. This chain uses TRBV5-4 with TRBJ2-2; TRBD1 aligns across 7 bases. Germline CDR1 SGHNT, CDR2 YYREEE (reference sequence). The V and J ends lost 2 bases and 1 base, in that order; junction bases with no gene match: 2. CDR3 length: 15 residues. The CDR3 DNA is TGTGCCAGCAGCTTCAGGGACAGGAACACCGGGGAGCTGTTTTTT. Protein: CASSFRDRNTGELFF.

V gene TRBV27 combines with J gene TRBJ1-4, with TRBD1 matching 9 bases. Germline V gene lookup returns CDR1 MNHEY and CDR2 SMNVEV (reference sequence). The CDR3 extends over 16 amino acids. The trim removed 5 bases at V and 4 bases at J, leaving 8 bases unmatched. This chain's CDR3 is CASSQLGTGRNEKLFF. Here the CDR3 DNA reads TGTGCCAGCAGTCAACTCGGGACAGGGCGTAATGAAAAACTGTTTTTT.

J is TRBJ1-2 and V is TRBV5-1; 10 nucleotides align to TRBD1. CDR3 length equals 14 residues. The germline V gene encodes CDR1 SGHRS and CDR2 YFSETQ. The V gene end was trimmed by 0 bases and the J gene end by 5 bases; junction bases not matched to a gene: 1. DNA of the CDR3: TGCGCCAGCAGCTTGGGGACAGGGGGTTATGGCTACACCTTC. As protein: CASSLGTGGYGYTF.

V and J are TRBV7-9 and TRBJ2-1; the match to TRBD2 covers 15 bases. Trimming at V came to 5 bases and at J to 0 bases, leaving 5 bases not matched to a gene. CDR3 length: 18 amino acids. Looked up from germline, CDR1 is SEHNR and CDR2 is FQNEAQ (reference sequence). This CDR3 reads CASSLWTSGRASYNEQFF. In DNA form, the CDR3 reads TGTGCCAGCAGCCTTTGGACTAGCGGGAGGGCCTCCTACAATGAGCAGTTCTTC.

The V and J genes are TRBV23-1 and TRBJ1-2, with 7 bases matching TRBD1. TRBV23-1 carries the ORF label, with uncertain function. V dropped 0 bases and J dropped 3; count of bases not matched to a gene: 7. CDR3 length equals 16 residues. The CDR3 loop is CASSQSLGTEYYGYTF. CDR3 sequence (DNA): TGCGCCAGCAGTCAATCGCTCGGGACAGAATACTATGGCTACACCTTC.

In nucleotides, the CDR3 is TGTGCCAGCAGCCGTGACAGGGGGCTCAACGAGCAGTACTTC. Its protein is CASSRDRGLNEQYF. This chain connects TRBV6-5 to TRBJ2-7; 10 positions match TRBD1. Germline V gene lookup returns CDR1 MNHEY and CDR2 SVGAGI. The CDR3 sequence is 14 residues long. Germline trimming cut 6 bases from V and 5 bases from J; bases unmatched to any gene: 7.

This clone was seen a few times. V is TRBV4-1 and J is TRBJ1-4; 7 positions match TRBD1. Germline trimming cut 6 bases from V and 4 bases from J; bases unmatched to any gene: 8. The CDR3 has 15 residues. Per the germline V gene, CDR1 is MGHRA and CDR2 is YSYEKL. CDR3 sequence: CASSKQQGSNEKLFF. DNA for the CDR3: TGCGCCAGCAGTAAACAACAGGGGAGTAATGAAAAACTGTTTTTT.

This rearrangement joins TRBV18 to TRBJ2-7, with D unclear. V dropped 2 bases and J dropped 2 bases, with 7 bases sitting between them. Germline assignment: CDR1 KGHSH and CDR2 LQKENI. The CDR3 runs to 13 residues. CDR3 DNA sequence: TGTGCCAGCTCACCAACAGCTACCTACGAGCAGTACTTC. Its translation: CASSPTATYEQYF.

This chain links TRBV7-2 with TRBJ1-1, with 9 bases matching TRBD1. V was pared by 4 bases and J by 5 bases, with 5 bases of the junction left unmatched. This CDR3 contains 14 residues. CDR1 and CDR2 (germline): SGHTA, FQGNSA. CDR3 coding DNA: TGTGCCAGCAGCTCGGACAGGGGAAGGACTGAAGCTTTCTTT. The encoded protein is CASSSDRGRTEAFF.

The chain employs TRBV2 and TRBJ2-1; 13 bases match TRBD2. Losses at the gene ends were 6 bases for V and 7 bases for J; bases not matched to a gene: 6. The CDR3 covers 15 residues. Germline CDR1 and CDR2: SNHLY and FYNNEI. DNA for the CDR3: TGTGCCAGCAGACCTACTAGCGGGAGGGCAAATGAGCAGTTCTTC. It specifies CASRPTSGRANEQFF.

The chain recombines TRBV29-1 with TRBJ2-6; possibly TRBD1 for D (5 bases). CDR3 length: 16 residues. Germline CDR1 is SQVTM and CDR2 is ANQGSEA. V was shortened by 5 bases and J by 2 bases, with 16 bases between the two germline ends. CDR3: CSVPALGAAGANVLTF. CDR3 coding DNA: TGCAGCGTTCCGGCATTAGGGGCGGCTGGGGCCAACGTCCTGACTTTC.

The J gene is TRBJ2-5, the V gene TRBV9; TRBD2 matches 9 bases. CDR3 length equals 15 residues. Germline CDR1 and CDR2: SGDLS and YYNGEE. The V gene end was trimmed by 5 bases and the J gene end by 1 base; junction bases not matched to a gene: 6. CDR3 nucleotide sequence: TGTGCCAGCAGTCGACTAGCGGACCCCCAAGAGACCCAGTACTTC. It yields the protein CASSRLADPQETQYF. Full variable domain (rest looked up from reference TRBV9 and TRBJ2-5): DSGVTQTPKHLITATGQRVTLRCSPRSGDLSVYWYQQSLDQGLQFLIQYYNGEERAKGNILERFSAQQFPDLHSELNLSSLELGDSALYFCASSRLADPQETQYFGPGTRLLVL.

The chain links TRBV5-1 to TRBJ2-1; TRBD2 is a possible D gene (6 bases). Trimming removed 4 bases at V and 2 bases at J, with 13 bases between. The germline V gene has CDR1 SGHRS and CDR2 YFSETQ. The CDR3 loop spans 15 amino acids. The CDR3 region is CASSLSGQTYNEQFF. The DNA of the CDR3 is TGCGCCAGCAGCCTGAGCGGGCAGACCTACAATGAGCAGTTCTTC.